This T cell receptor beta chain stems from a study of shared clonotypes between healthy human individuals. Germline lookup yields CDR1 SGHTA and CDR2 FQGTGA. The ends were cut back, 2 bases at V and 0 bases at J, with 6 bases in the middle. The CDR3 extends over 14 amino acids. Profiling relied on immunoSEQ multiplex PCR, and the TCRdb table lists in-frame clones only, not all of them. The top ten clones hold about an eighth of a sample with about 490,000 clones, around 78% of them seen once. The material sequenced was PBMCs. The receptor was isolated from a woman aged 40 to 55 in good health. Some clones in this sample may be carry-over from other donors' samples. The rearrangement uses TRBV7-3 and TRBJ2-3; no clear D. CDR3 residues: CASSLLGSTDTQYF. The CDR3 DNA follows: TGTGCCAGCAGCTTATTAGGCAGCACAGATACGCAGTATTTT.